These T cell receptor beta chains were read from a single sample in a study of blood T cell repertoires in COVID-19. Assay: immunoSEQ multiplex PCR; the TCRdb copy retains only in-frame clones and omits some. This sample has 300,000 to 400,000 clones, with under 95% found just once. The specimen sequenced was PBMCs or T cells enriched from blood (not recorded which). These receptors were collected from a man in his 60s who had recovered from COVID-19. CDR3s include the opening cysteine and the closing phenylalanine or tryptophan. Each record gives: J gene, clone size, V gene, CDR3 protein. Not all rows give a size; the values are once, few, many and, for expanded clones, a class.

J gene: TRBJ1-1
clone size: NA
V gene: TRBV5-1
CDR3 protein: CASSLETGGLTEAFF

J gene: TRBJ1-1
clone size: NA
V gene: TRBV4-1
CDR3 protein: CASSHAGRVDTEAFF

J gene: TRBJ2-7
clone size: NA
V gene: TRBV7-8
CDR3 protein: CASSLGAGGVYEQYF

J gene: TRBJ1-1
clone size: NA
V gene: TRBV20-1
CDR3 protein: CSARKFGAFF

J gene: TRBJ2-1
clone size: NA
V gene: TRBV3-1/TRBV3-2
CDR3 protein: CASSQTSAIYNEQFF

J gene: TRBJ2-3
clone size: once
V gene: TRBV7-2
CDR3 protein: CASSLGTSITDTQYF

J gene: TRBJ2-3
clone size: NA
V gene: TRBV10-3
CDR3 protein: CAISGTSGSTDTQYF

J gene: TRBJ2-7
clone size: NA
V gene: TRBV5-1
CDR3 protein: CASSLGGWLYEQYF

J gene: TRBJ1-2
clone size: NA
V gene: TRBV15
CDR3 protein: CATSLTEGGLYGYTF

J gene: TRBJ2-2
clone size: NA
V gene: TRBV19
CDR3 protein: CASRSRTGELFF

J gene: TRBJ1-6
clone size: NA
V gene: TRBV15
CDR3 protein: CATSRDPGSNSPLHF

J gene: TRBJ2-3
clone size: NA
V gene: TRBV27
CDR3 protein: CASSLGQGYTDTQYF

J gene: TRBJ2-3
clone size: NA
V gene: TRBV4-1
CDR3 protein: CASSQERDRGIDTQYF

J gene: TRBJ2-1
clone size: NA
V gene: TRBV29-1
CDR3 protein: CSVDRGTTSYNEQFF

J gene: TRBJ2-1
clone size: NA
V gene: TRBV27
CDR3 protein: CASSLLFGMGNEQFF

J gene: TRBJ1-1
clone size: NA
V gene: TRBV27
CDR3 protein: CASSWGGRTEAFF

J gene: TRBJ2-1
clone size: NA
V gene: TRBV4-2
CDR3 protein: CASSQEWGTYNEQFF

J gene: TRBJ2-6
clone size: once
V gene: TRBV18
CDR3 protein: CASSPTGGSGANVLTF

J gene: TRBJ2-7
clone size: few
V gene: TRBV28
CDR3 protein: CASKAAGHEQYF

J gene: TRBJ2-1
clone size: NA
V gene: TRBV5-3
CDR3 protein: CARSLSVDRSNEQFF

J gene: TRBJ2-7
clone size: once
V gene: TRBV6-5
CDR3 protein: CASRPGQLSYEQYF

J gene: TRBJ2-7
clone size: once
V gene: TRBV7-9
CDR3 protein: CASSLVSSGLYEQYF

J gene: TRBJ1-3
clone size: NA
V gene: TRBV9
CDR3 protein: CASSVDSPSSGNTIYF

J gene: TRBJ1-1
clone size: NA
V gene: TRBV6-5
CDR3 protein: CASRDLGTEAFF

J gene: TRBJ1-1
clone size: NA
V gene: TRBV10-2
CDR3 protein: CASSDPAGTEAFF

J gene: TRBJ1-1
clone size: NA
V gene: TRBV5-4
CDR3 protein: CASTASSGLDTEAFF

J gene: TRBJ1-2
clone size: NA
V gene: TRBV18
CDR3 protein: CASSSGTGSNYGYTF